This T cell receptor beta chain stems from a study of CD8+CD57+ T cells in acquired aplastic anemia. Researchers used genomic DNA as the template to profile TCR beta VDJ and CDR3. TCRdb reprocessed the reads via MiXCR and lists one record per CDR3 protein. The sample carries about 150,000 distinct CDR3 sequences, 52% recorded once. Patients sequenced had flow cytometry evidence of CD8+CD57+ cell expansion. Trimming removed 0 bases from V and 8 bases from J; junction bases left unmatched: 5. Per the germline V gene, CDR1 is SGDLS and CDR2 is YYNGEE. The CDR3 length is 14 residues. The TCR comes from a human donor with aplastic anemia. The gene calls are TRBV9 and TRBJ2-1, with TRBD1 matching 7 bases. The sequenced sample was sorted CD4+, CD8+, or CD8+CD57+ T cells (not recorded which) from PBMCs. The CDR3, as DNA: TGTGCCAGCAGCGTAGGACAGGGCAAAGATGAGCAGTTCTTC. This sequence encodes CASSVGQGKDEQFF.